The source of this T cell receptor (beta chain) is a study of cytomegalovirus exposure and HLA in healthy donors (TCRdb year 2017). Notes on the research overall: The 500 to 800 repertoires of the first cohort and the 95 to 150 validation repertoires were produced on the same platform, according to a later analysis. Along with the approximately 700-subject first cohort, a separate validation cohort of 120 different subjects was used. The aim of the study was to test whether cataloging public T cell receptors could identify signatures of past pathogen exposure. To predict cytomegalovirus infection status, the study brought together high-throughput TCR immunosequencing, statistical association of individual TCRs with disease status, and machine learning. Points the paper makes about the study in general: In both the original and validation cohorts, the classifier was reported to diagnose cytomegalovirus status with high specificity and sensitivity. In vitro tests confirmed that three of the cytomegalovirus-associated TCR beta chains recognize cytomegalovirus antigens. The study listed 164 TCR beta chains as associated with cytomegalovirus. A later analysis had no HLA typing for the validation cohort, so co-occurrence there was scored across all 120 or so repertoires. The authors suggested that the approach could potentially be generalized to other disease states and immunological phenotypes. A later analysis found that TCRs clustered in the first cohort also tended to co-occur in the 100 to 150 validation repertoires, with approximately 94% of cluster scores above 0. Most TCR sequences were observed very rarely across donors, whereas some public TCRs were present in many individuals.

Libraries were made using the immunoSEQ multiplex PCR assay. In the authors' own workflow: A statistical classification framework was built for diagnosing cytomegalovirus status from the catalog of TCR beta chain sequences. TCRdb stores this immuneACCESS table with in-frame sequences only. Part of the clones is absent; in the studies checked, under half of the shortfall reflects unresolved V genes, and no reason is known for the rest. V, J and clone size derive from that table, while D and trimming were established from the DNA sequence. The sample table holds 70,000 to 80,000 clones, of which approximately 94% were seen once. The biggest ten clones account for more than 3% of the sample. Including cysteine and phenylalanine, the CDR3 has 15 amino acids. Kept here is only the CDR3 DNA, which spans 45 bases and is read in frame from base 1. CDR1 and CDR2 (LGHNA, YSLEER) derive from the germline V gene. Trimming leaves V shorter by 5 bases and J shorter by 7 bases, with the junction holding 9 bases beyond the gene matches.

In the case of this clone: There is no known antigen for this receptor. Base qualities were left out, and no much larger clone turns up one base away.

Separate from the approximately 670-subject first cohort, the validation cohort of about 130 subjects was the group to which the donors belonged. The chain links TRBV4-3 with TRBJ1-4; TRBD1 matches 8 bases in the middle. The sequence derives from a woman in her late teens or twenties in good health and CMV-seropositive. The sample consisted of PBMCs. The CDR3: CASSNRTGKGEKLFF. The DNA sequence follows: TGCGCCAGCAGCAACCGGACAGGGAAAGGTGAAAAACTGTTTTTT.